This T cell receptor (beta chain) stems from a study of control samples from healthy donors and cancer patients (dated by TCRdb to the early 2020s). Libraries were prepared through the immunoSEQ multiplex PCR assay. In TCRdb, the immuneACCESS table is reduced to in-frame sequences with V and J assigned. These tables do not hold every clone; where another copy was compared, an unresolved V gene accounts for under half, and the others remain unexplained. This sample lists 90,000 to 150,000 clones; more than 70% were detected once. Jointly, the top ten make up around 3.3% of the sample. On this clone: Its antigen is unknown. Base qualities were left out, and no much larger clone turns up one base away.

The sequence was obtained from a middle-aged man in good health. Sequencing was carried out using blood.

The bases read TGTGCCAGCTCACCTCGGCAGAGGCACACTGAAGCTTTCTTT. It is translated as CASSPRQRHTEAFF. The chain joins TRBV18 to TRBJ1-1; there is no confident call for the D gene. The V end loses 3 bases and the J end loses 3 bases, and a stretch of 11 bases separates them. The germline V gene encodes CDR1 KGHSH and CDR2 LQKENI. From its cysteine to its phenylalanine, the CDR3 spans 14 amino acids. The DNA shown is the 42-base CDR3, in frame from base 1.